This T cell receptor beta chain was profiled in a study of patients and donors after allogeneic stem cell transplantation. This clonotype has more than one count but fewer than ten. TCRdb itself ran the RT-PCR reads through MiXCR, one entry per CDR3 protein. The sample has roughly 250,000 distinct CDR3 sequences, roughly 15% seen once. With 6 bases removed from V and 1 base from J, the gap between germline ends came to 10 bases. From germline, CDR1 is SQVTM and CDR2 ANQGSEA. The CDR3 loop spans 12 amino acids. This clonotype originated in a human donor who was either an allogeneic HSCT recipient or a stem cell or donor lymphocyte infusion donor (not recorded which). It is not recorded whose cells these are; they may come from a transplant donor. The chain has TRBV29-1 and TRBJ2-7; D is unclear. Input material: blood, either unsorted or a sorted T cell fraction (not recorded which). The CDR3 is CSVRLFSYEQYF. The CDR3 coding sequence is TGCAGCGTGAGGCTATTTTCCTACGAGCAGTACTTC.